The 26 T cell receptor beta chains below were found in one sample sequenced in a study of blood T cell repertoires in COVID-19. Profiling relied on immunoSEQ multiplex PCR, and the TCRdb table lists in-frame clones only, not all of them. The sample shows 200,000 to 250,000 clones, about four fifths of them seen only once. Sequencing used PBMCs or T cells enriched from blood (not recorded which). The receptors originated from a man in his fifties or sixties who had recovered from COVID-19.

The chain recombines TRBV11-3 with TRBJ2-1; a weak D match, TRBD2 (6 bases). The germline gives CDR1 SGHNT, CDR2 YENEEA. The ends were cut back, 4 bases at V and 0 bases at J, with 10 bases in the middle. CDR3 length: 15 residues. The chain's CDR3 is CASSWGESSYNEQFF. CDR3 in DNA: TGTGCCAGCAGCTGGGGGGAGAGCTCCTACAATGAGCAGTTCTTC.

This clone is a singleton in its sample. The rearrangement links TRBV9 to TRBJ2-2; 8 bases line up with TRBD1. The CDR3 spans 13 residues. The V gene end was trimmed by 7 bases and the J gene end by 7 bases; junction bases not matched to a gene: 6. Germline V gene lookup returns CDR1 SGDLS and CDR2 YYNGEE. This CDR3 is CASRRGHVGELFF. The CDR3, as DNA: TGTGCCAGCCGCAGGGGGCATGTCGGGGAGCTGTTTTTT.

This clone was observed a handful of times. The chain is built from TRBV30 and TRBJ1-2, with 12 bases lining up with TRBD1. Germline V gives CDR1 GTSNPN, CDR2 SVGIG (reference sequence). The CDR3 contains 16 residues. The V gene end was trimmed by 3 bases and the J gene end by 7 bases; junction bases not matched to a gene: 12. In nucleotides, the CDR3 is TGTGCCTGGAGCAAAAACCCGGGACAGGGGGCGCTTGGCTACACCTTC. Its translation is CAWSKNPGQGALGYTF.

J is TRBJ1-4 and V is TRBV12-3 or TRBV12-4, with a possible D match to TRBD1 (6 bases). This CDR3 region has 12 residues. Trimming took 6 bases from V and 6 from J, leaving 8 bases between them. The CDR3 sequence is CASSRGDEKLFF. The DNA for the CDR3 is TGTGCCAGCAGCAGGGGTGATGAAAAACTGTTTTTT.

The genes are TRBV5-1 and TRBJ1-2, with 11 nucleotides matching TRBD1. The CDR3 loop spans 15 amino acids. After removal of 4 bases from V and 4 bases from J, the junction contained 6 bases not matched to a gene. Germline V lookup: CDR1 SGHRS, CDR2 YFSETQ. In DNA form, the CDR3 reads TGCGCCAGCAGCGCAGGACAGGGGGCGGGCTATGGCTACACCTTC. Translated, it gives CASSAGQGAGYGYTF.

The V call is TRBV19, the J call TRBJ1-1; 9 bases align to TRBD1. CDR3 length: 15 residues. CDR1 and CDR2 (germline): LNHDA, SQIVND (reference sequence). Trimming cost V 4 bases and J 7 bases; bases outside gene matches: 10. The CDR3 region has the DNA TGTGCCAGTAGTACTGGCCGGGACAGGGTTGATGAAGCTTTCTTT. Translated: CASSTGRDRVDEAFF.

The J gene is TRBJ1-2, the V gene TRBV5-6; D is possibly TRBD1 (5 bases). The CDR3 runs 15 residues. V lost 4 bases to trimming and J lost 4 bases, with 17 bases between them. Germline CDR1 and CDR2: SGHDT and YYEEEE. CDR3 in amino acids: CASSKQNRNGYGYTF. The DNA of the CDR3 is TGTGCCAGCAGCAAACAAAACAGGAATGGCTATGGCTACACCTTC.

The rearrangement links TRBV5-1 to TRBJ2-7, with 9 bases aligning to TRBD2. The ends lost 7 bases at V and 5 bases at J; junction bases unmatched: 10. CDR3 length: 14 residues. Germline CDR1 and CDR2: SGHRS and YFSETQ. CDR3 amino acids: CASRNSGTSNEQYF. The CDR3 DNA is TGCGCCAGCCGTAATTCCGGGACTAGCAACGAGCAGTACTTC.

This chain uses TRBV30 with TRBJ1-6; no reliable D call. Per germline, CDR1 GTSNPN and CDR2 SVGIG (reference sequence). Trimming shortened V by 2 bases and J by 0 bases, and 14 bases separated the two germline ends. This CDR3 is built from 17 residues. CDR3 sequence reads: CAWSILVLSSYNSPLHF. The CDR3 region has the DNA TGTGCCTGGAGTATCCTAGTCCTGAGCTCCTATAATTCACCCCTCCACTTT.

J is TRBJ1-1 and V is TRBV7-2, with D perhaps TRBD1 (6 bases). Germline CDR1 is SGHTA and CDR2 is FQGNSA. Trimming took off 4 bases at V and 1 base at J, with 13 bases between the two ends. The CDR3 is made up of 15 amino acids. The CDR3 is CASSYLGTQNTEAFF. CDR3 nucleotides: TGTGCCAGCAGCTACCTCGGGACACAGAACACTGAAGCTTTCTTT.

The V and J genes are TRBV7-2 and TRBJ2-5; the match to TRBD1 covers 7 bases. Losses at the gene ends were 1 base for V and 4 bases for J; bases not matched to a gene: 3. The length of the CDR3 is 14 residues. From germline, CDR1 is SGHTA and CDR2 FQGNSA. The CDR3 sequence: CASSLEQGSETQYF. CDR3 nucleotide sequence: TGTGCCAGCAGCTTAGAACAGGGGTCAGAGACCCAGTACTTC.

The chain joins TRBV5-1 to TRBJ2-2; 7 bases agree with TRBD2. CDR3 size: 13 residues. The ends lost 7 bases at V and 4 bases at J; junction bases unmatched: 4. CDR1 SGHRS and CDR2 YFSETQ come from the germline V gene. This chain's CDR3 is CASGLGATGELFF. The CDR3 bases are TGCGCCAGCGGACTAGGAGCCACCGGGGAGCTGTTTTTT.

The chain combines TRBV29-1 with TRBJ2-1; D is unresolved. V shed 0 bases and J shed 2 bases, with 8 bases lying between them. The CDR3 is 14 amino acids. Germline V gene lookup returns CDR1 SQVTM and CDR2 ANQGSEA. The CDR3 sequence is CSVEEVQTYNEQFF. In nucleotides, the CDR3 is TGCAGCGTTGAAGAGGTGCAGACCTACAATGAGCAGTTCTTC.

V is TRBV12-3 or TRBV12-4 and J is TRBJ2-7, with 8 bases aligning to TRBD1. This CDR3 has 12 residues. J gave up 3 bases and V 9 bases, and 4 bases lay outside the gene matches. The CDR3 here is CASPGQDYEQYF. Written as DNA, the CDR3 is TGTGCCAGTCCGGGACAGGACTACGAGCAGTACTTC.

The chain combines TRBV11-2 with TRBJ1-2; 8 bases align to TRBD1. This CDR3 contains 13 residues. The V gene end was trimmed by 4 bases and the J gene end by 8 bases; junction bases not matched to a gene: 6. The germline V gene encodes CDR1 SGHAT and CDR2 FQNNGV. The CDR3 reads CASSSMQGAGYTF. The CDR3 DNA is TGTGCCAGCAGCTCGATGCAGGGGGCGGGCTACACCTTC.

This clone was picked up one time. The V call is TRBV4-2, the J call TRBJ2-5; 15 bases are shared with TRBD2. V lost 0 bases to trimming and J lost 3 bases; unmatched junction nucleotides: 8. The germline V gene has CDR1 LGHNA and CDR2 YNFKEQ. This CDR3 is 19 amino acids long. The CDR3 nucleotides are TGTGCCAGCAGCCAAGATACCCACCGGACTAGCGGGGGGGAAGAGACCCAGTACTTC. Translated: CASSQDTHRTSGGEETQYF.

The genes are TRBV11-3 and TRBJ1-4; possibly TRBD1 for D (5 bases). Germline values: CDR1 SGHNT, CDR2 YENEEA. Trimming took 0 bases from V and 0 from J, leaving 20 bases between them. This CDR3 region has 20 residues. Here the CDR3 reads CASSLDFWMGQDPTNEKLFF. In DNA form, the CDR3 reads TGTGCCAGCAGCTTAGATTTCTGGATGGGGCAGGACCCAACTAATGAAAAACTGTTTTTT.

This clone has only a few counts. This rearrangement joins TRBV2 to TRBJ1-5; perhaps TRBD1 as D (5 bases). V shed 6 bases and J shed 0 bases, with 12 bases lying between them. This CDR3 spans 15 amino acids. Germline assignment: CDR1 SNHLY and CDR2 FYNNEI. CDR3 protein: CASSLDRFSNQPQHF. The CDR3 nucleotides read TGTGCCAGCAGCCTCGACAGATTTAGCAATCAGCCCCAGCATTTT.

The CDR3 region is CSVVGVVGSETQYF. Written as DNA, the CDR3 is TGCAGCGTTGTAGGGGTCGTCGGCTCAGAGACCCAGTACTTC. The chain has TRBV29-1 and TRBJ2-5; TRBD1 might be the D (5 bases). This CDR3 is 14 amino acids long. The germline gives CDR1 SQVTM, CDR2 ANQGSEA. The germline V and J ends were trimmed by 4 bases and 4 bases, with 16 bases remaining between them.

The chain joins TRBV7-2 to TRBJ1-4; D is undetermined. CDR1 and CDR2 (germline): SGHTA, FQGNSA. This CDR3 comprises 13 residues. V was shortened by 1 base and J by 14 bases, with 14 bases between the two germline ends. The CDR3 coding sequence is TGTGCCAGCAGCTTAGGTGTACAGACGGCGCTGTTTTTT. It codes for CASSLGVQTALFF.

This clone was seen more than once but under ten times. This rearrangement joins TRBV25-1 to TRBJ1-3, with a tentative D call TRBD1 (6 bases). CDR1 MGHDK and CDR2 SYGVNS come from the germline V gene. Between the trimmed V and J ends, which lost 8 bases and 2 bases, there was a span of 16 bases. The CDR3 sequence is 15 residues long. The CDR3 loop reads CASAPAGEPGNTIYF. CDR3 DNA sequence: TGTGCCAGCGCCCCTGCAGGGGAGCCTGGAAACACCATATATTTT.

The rearrangement uses TRBV28 and TRBJ2-5; tentatively, D is TRBD1 (5 bases). Trimming shortened V by 3 bases and J by 5 bases, and 10 bases separated the two germline ends. This CDR3 has 13 residues. From germline, CDR1 is MDHEN and CDR2 SYDVKM. As DNA, the CDR3 is TGTGCCAGCAGTTTGGCAGGGTTGGAGACCCAGTACTTC. Amino acid sequence: CASSLAGLETQYF.

The chain has TRBV5-1 and TRBJ2-1, with 12 bases aligning to TRBD2. The CDR3 extends over 15 amino acids. CDR1 and CDR2 (germline): SGHRS, YFSETQ. V dropped 2 bases and J dropped 6; count of bases not matched to a gene: 3. CDR3 loop: CASSLELAGGNEQFF. CDR3 in DNA: TGCGCCAGCAGCTTAGAACTAGCGGGGGGCAATGAGCAGTTCTTC.

This clone has just one count. The J gene is TRBJ2-5, the V gene TRBV5-5; D possibly corresponds to TRBD1 (7 bases). CDR3 length: 16 residues. Per germline, CDR1 SGHKS and CDR2 YYEKEE (reference sequence). Trimming shortened V by 4 bases and J by 6 bases, and 22 bases separated the two germline ends. The CDR3 reads CASSPAHLTGRKTQYF. The CDR3 DNA is TGTGCCAGCAGCCCCGCCCACTTGACAGGGAGGAAGACCCAGTACTTC.

This chain connects TRBV5-1 to TRBJ1-1; D possibly corresponds to TRBD1 (6 bases). The CDR3 has 16 residues. V was clipped by 4 bases and J by 0 bases, with 16 bases between them. Per the germline V gene, CDR1 is SGHRS and CDR2 is YFSETQ. The CDR3 sequence is CASSLQRDNVNTEAFF. The CDR3 coding sequence is TGCGCCAGCAGCCTCCAAAGGGACAACGTGAACACTGAAGCTTTCTTT.

The chain recombines TRBV2 with TRBJ2-7, with TRBD2 as a possible D gene (5 bases). Germline values: CDR1 SNHLY, CDR2 FYNNEI. This CDR3 has 11 residues. The V end was cut by 9 bases, the J end by 6 bases, with 12 bases between. This CDR3 is CASSSGSEQYF. The CDR3 DNA sequence: TGTGCCAGTTCGTCGGGGTCCGAGCAGTACTTC. The variable domain in full, with the rest retrieved from reference TRBV2 and TRBJ2-7, is EPEVTQTPSHQVTQMGQEVILRCVPISNHLYFYWYRQILGQKVEFLVSFYNNEISEKSEIFDDQFSVERPDGSNFTLKIRSTKLEDSAMYFCASSSGSEQYFGPGTRLTVT.